This T cell receptor beta chain came from a study of blood T cell repertoires in COVID-19. Study context: The United States, Italy and Spain provided the acute and convalescent COVID-19 samples.

Measured with immunoSEQ multiplex PCR; TCRdb has only the in-frame clones, and not every one. The data contain around 270,000 clones, approximately 90% of them singletons. This CDR3 has 15 residues. V lost 3 bases to trimming and J lost 8 bases, with 19 bases between them. From germline, CDR1 is MDHEN and CDR2 SYDVKM. The J gene is TRBJ1-1, the V gene TRBV28; D is undetermined. The material sequenced was peripheral blood. The origin of this receptor is a man aged 30 to 45 with acute or convalescent COVID-19. Here the CDR3 reads CASSLPGSLRSEAFF. CDR3 nucleotides: TGTGCCAGCAGTTTGCCGGGGAGTCTACGTTCGGAAGCTTTCTTT.